The next 20 T cell receptor beta chains were all read from a single sample in a study of blood T cell repertoires in COVID-19. Method: immunoSEQ multiplex PCR; TCRdb's copy keeps in-frame clones and lacks some. Of 200,000 to 250,000 clones listed, over 75% were seen once; the top ten hold approximately 4.8%. Material for sequencing was peripheral blood. These receptors were taken from a man aged 45-65 years with acute or convalescent COVID-19.

J is TRBJ1-2 and V is TRBV6-5; D ambiguous. The ends were cut back, 5 bases at V and 8 bases at J, with 15 bases in the middle. Germline V CDR1 and CDR2: MNHEY, SVGAGI. The CDR3 consists of 13 residues. The CDR3 loop is CASSPRMREGYTF. CDR3 coding DNA: TGTGCCAGCAGTCCGAGGATGAGGGAAGGCTACACCTTC.

Concerning this clone itself: Other nucleotide sequences from this sample produce the same CDR3. This sequence joins TRBV11-1 and TRBJ1-1; 8 bases align to TRBD1. Trimming removed 5 bases from V and 1 base from J; junction bases left unmatched: 6. This CDR3 has 15 amino acids. Germline V CDR1 and CDR2: SGHAT, FQDESV (reference sequence). CDR3 amino acids: CASSPRQGRNTEAFF. CDR3 in DNA: TGTGCCAGCAGCCCCCGACAGGGGCGGAACACTGAAGCTTTCTTT.

The chain couples TRBV6-5 to TRBJ1-2, with TRBD1 as a possible D gene (5 bases). The V end lost 8 bases, the J end lost 0 bases, and 16 bases lay between the germline ends. The length of the CDR3 is 15 residues. Germline CDR1 reads MNHEY; CDR2 reads SVGAGI. As DNA, the CDR3 is TGTGCCAGCGGGGATGGGGCAAACGCTAACTATGGCTACACCTTC. This translates into CASGDGANANYGYTF.

The chain combines TRBV3-1 (or the pseudogene TRBV3-2) with TRBJ1-1, with 9 bases fitting TRBD1. V shed 4 bases, J shed 6 bases, and the junction held 3 bases outside the gene matches. The CDR3 extends over 13 amino acids. Germline assignment: CDR1 LGHDT and CDR2 YNNKEL (reference sequence). The DNA for the CDR3 is TGTGCCAGCAGCCGGGACAGGGACGCTGAAGCTTTCTTT. Translated, it gives CASSRDRDAEAFF.

The genes are TRBV3-1 (or the pseudogene TRBV3-2) and TRBJ1-1; TRBD1 aligns across 10 bases. The V gene's germline CDR1 is LGHDT and CDR2 YNNKEL (reference sequence). The CDR3 is 16 residues long. V shed 5 bases, J shed 8 bases, and the junction held 14 bases outside the gene matches. The chain's CDR3 is CASSNPLGTGDGEAFF. The CDR3 DNA reads TGTGCCAGCAGCAACCCCCTCGGGACAGGGGACGGGGAAGCTTTCTTT.

The rearrangement links TRBV19 to TRBJ1-2; D is uncertain. Trimming pared 0 bases from V and 4 bases from J, leaving 6 bases between. CDR3 size: 13 residues. CDR1 and CDR2 (germline): LNHDA, SQIVND (reference sequence). The DNA for the CDR3 is TGTGCCAGTAGTATAGATCCCAGCTATGGCTACACCTTC. Protein product: CASSIDPSYGYTF.

The chain couples TRBV7-9 to TRBJ1-6, with 8 bases aligning to TRBD1. The germline gives CDR1 SEHNR, CDR2 FQNEAQ (reference sequence). The CDR3 extends over 14 amino acids. J lost 9 bases, V lost 5 bases, and 6 bases had no gene match. CDR3 in amino acids: CASSTGQGRSPLHF. DNA for the CDR3: TGTGCCAGCAGCACCGGACAGGGACGTTCACCCCTCCACTTT.

This chain connects TRBV7-2 to TRBJ1-5; weak D call: TRBD1 (6 bases). The germline V and J ends were trimmed by 5 bases and 5 bases, with 10 bases remaining between them. This CDR3 has 13 residues. The germline gives CDR1 SGHTA, CDR2 FQGNSA. In DNA form, the CDR3 reads TGTGCCAGCAGCGTCAACAGGGATCAGCCCCAGCATTTT. Translating gives CASSVNRDQPQHF.

This clone was seen just once. This chain joins TRBV30 and TRBJ1-3; 11 bases match TRBD1. Germline lookup yields CDR1 GTSNPN and CDR2 SVGIG (reference sequence). V was pared by 2 bases and J by 0 bases, with 9 bases of the junction left unmatched. CDR3 length: 18 residues. CDR3 residues: CAWSTGTGGRSSGNTIYF. DNA for the CDR3: TGTGCCTGGAGTACCGGGACAGGGGGTCGAAGCTCTGGAAACACCATATATTTT.

This chain links TRBV11-2 with TRBJ2-7; 7 bases align to TRBD2. CDR3 length equals 14 residues. Germline CDR1 and CDR2: SGHAT and FQNNGV. J was trimmed by 5 bases and V by 5 bases; bases with no gene match: 9. As DNA, the CDR3 is TGTGCCAGCAGCCTCGAGTGGGGGGGAAACGAGCAGTACTTC. It yields the protein CASSLEWGGNEQYF.

The J gene is TRBJ1-4, the V gene TRBV6-5; D is perhaps TRBD1 (5 bases). Germline V CDR1 and CDR2: MNHEY, SVGAGI. The CDR3 has 13 amino acids. V was cut by 6 bases and J by 8 bases, with 13 bases left in between. CDR3: CASRSRVREKLFF. The CDR3 DNA reads as TGTGCCAGCAGAAGCAGGGTTCGGGAAAAACTGTTTTTT.

This chain uses TRBV5-6 with TRBJ1-2; 7 nucleotides agree with TRBD1. CDR3 length: 15 residues. V trimming: 4 bases; J trimming: 3 bases; junction bases outside the gene matches: 9. Germline V gene sequence: CDR1 SGHDT, CDR2 YYEEEE. Here the CDR3 reads CASSVYRGSDYGYTF. CDR3 in DNA: TGTGCCAGCAGCGTATACAGGGGCTCTGACTATGGCTACACCTTC.

The chain is built from TRBV5-1 and TRBJ1-1; 9 positions agree with TRBD1. The germline CDR1 and CDR2 sequences are SGHRS and YFSETQ. Trimming at V came to 3 bases and at J to 0 bases, leaving 6 bases not matched to a gene. The CDR3 consists of 16 residues. The CDR3 protein is CASSSQGARLNTEAFF. CDR3 in DNA: TGCGCCAGCAGCTCACAGGGGGCGCGTTTGAACACTGAAGCTTTCTTT.

J is TRBJ2-5 and V is TRBV5-1; D gene ambiguous. The germline V gene encodes CDR1 SGHRS and CDR2 YFSETQ. The CDR3 spans 12 residues. Trimming shortened V by 3 bases and J by 4 bases, and 7 bases separated the two germline ends. CDR3 sequence: CASSSTVETQYF. CDR3 nucleotides: TGCGCCAGCAGCTCGACTGTAGAGACCCAGTACTTC. The full variable domain, its missing parts supplied by reference TRBV5-1 and TRBJ2-5, is KAGVTQTPRYLIKTRGQQVTLSCSPISGHRSVSWYQQTPGQGLQFLFEYFSETQRNKGNFPGRFSGRQFSNSRSEMNVSTLELGDSALYLCASSSTVETQYFGPGTRLLVL.

This clone was counted a single time. The V call is TRBV3-1 (or the pseudogene TRBV3-2), the J call TRBJ2-5, with TRBD1 identical over 8 bases. V dropped 5 bases and J dropped 5; count of bases not matched to a gene: 13. Germline V CDR1 and CDR2: LGHDT, YNNKEL (reference sequence). The CDR3 is 16 amino acids. The CDR3 sequence: CASSASGTGLGETQYF. CDR3 sequence (DNA): TGTGCCAGCAGCGCCTCCGGGACAGGTTTGGGGGAGACCCAGTACTTC.

The CDR3 DNA reads TGTGCCAGCAGCGCCCGGGACAGAGGAAACACCATATATTTT. Residues: CASSARDRGNTIYF. The genes are TRBV7-9 and TRBJ1-3, with TRBD1 identical over 7 bases. The CDR3 spans 14 residues. The V and J ends lost 5 bases and 4 bases, in that order; junction bases with no gene match: 5. Germline V CDR1 and CDR2: SEHNR, FQNEAQ (reference sequence).

There are a few counts of this clone. The chain employs TRBV19 and TRBJ1-2; 10 bases line up with TRBD1. Germline V gene lookup returns CDR1 LNHDA and CDR2 SQIVND (reference sequence). The CDR3 is made up of 14 amino acids. Trimming at V came to 6 bases and at J to 3 bases, leaving 4 bases not matched to a gene. The chain's CDR3 is CASRRTGGDYGYTF. The CDR3, as DNA: TGTGCCAGTAGGCGGACAGGGGGGGACTATGGCTACACCTTC.

The chain has TRBV6-5 and TRBJ1-1, with D possibly being TRBD1 (6 bases). This CDR3 is 15 amino acids long. Germline CDR1 MNHEY, CDR2 SVGAGI. Trimming stripped 6 bases from V and 5 bases from J, with 19 bases between. The CDR3 DNA reads TGTGCCAGCAGAGGGGGGGATCAGGGAGGTACTGAAGCTTTCTTT. It yields the protein CASRGGDQGGTEAFF.

This sequence joins TRBV3-1 (or the pseudogene TRBV3-2) and TRBJ2-1; 9 nucleotides line up with TRBD1. V was pared by 6 bases and J by 5 bases, with 8 bases of the junction left unmatched. The CDR3 sequence is 15 residues long. Germline values: CDR1 LGHDT, CDR2 YNNKEL (reference sequence). The CDR3 is CASSPPRDRDNEQFF. The CDR3 coding sequence is TGTGCCAGCAGTCCCCCCCGGGACAGGGACAATGAGCAGTTCTTC.

V is TRBV6-1 and J is TRBJ1-5; TRBD1 agrees at 10 bases. Trimming removed 0 bases from V and 15 bases from J; junction bases left unmatched: 11. Germline V lookup: CDR1 MNHNS, CDR2 SASEGT. The CDR3 has 15 amino acids. The CDR3 spells CASSEAGQGLNHRHF. Here the CDR3 DNA reads TGTGCCAGCAGTGAAGCGGGACAGGGGCTCAATCATCGGCATTTT.